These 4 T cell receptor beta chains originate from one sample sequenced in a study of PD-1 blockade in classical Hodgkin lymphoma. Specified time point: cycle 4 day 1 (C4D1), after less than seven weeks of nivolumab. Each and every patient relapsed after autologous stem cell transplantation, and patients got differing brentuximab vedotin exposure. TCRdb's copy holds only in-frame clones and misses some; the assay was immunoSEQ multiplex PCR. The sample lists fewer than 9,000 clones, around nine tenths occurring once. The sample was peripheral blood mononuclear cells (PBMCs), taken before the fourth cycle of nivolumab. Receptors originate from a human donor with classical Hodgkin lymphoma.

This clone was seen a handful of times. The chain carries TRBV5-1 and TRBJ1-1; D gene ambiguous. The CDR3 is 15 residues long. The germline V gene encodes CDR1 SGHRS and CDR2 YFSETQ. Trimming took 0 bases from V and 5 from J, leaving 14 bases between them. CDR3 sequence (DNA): TGCGCCAGCAGCTTGGAATTCGGCGCGGAAACTGAAGCTTTCTTT. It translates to CASSLEFGAETEAFF.

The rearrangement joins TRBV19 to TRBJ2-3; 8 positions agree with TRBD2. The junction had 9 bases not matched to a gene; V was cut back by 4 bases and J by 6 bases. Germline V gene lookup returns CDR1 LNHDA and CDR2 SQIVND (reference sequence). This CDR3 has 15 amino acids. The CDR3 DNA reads TGTGCCAGTAGTAAGGGACTAGGTGAAGGGGATACGCAGTATTTT. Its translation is CASSKGLGEGDTQYF.

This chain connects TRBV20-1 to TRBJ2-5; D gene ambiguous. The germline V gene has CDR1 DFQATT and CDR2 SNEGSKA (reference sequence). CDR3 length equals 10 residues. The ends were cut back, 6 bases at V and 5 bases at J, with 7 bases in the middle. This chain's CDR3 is CSARPETQYF. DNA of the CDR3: TGCAGTGCCCGTCCGGAGACCCAGTACTTC.

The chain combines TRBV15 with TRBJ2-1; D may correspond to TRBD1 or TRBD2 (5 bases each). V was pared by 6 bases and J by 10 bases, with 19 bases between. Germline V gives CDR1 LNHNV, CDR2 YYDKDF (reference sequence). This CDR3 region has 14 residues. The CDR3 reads CATRPWGPLAEQFF. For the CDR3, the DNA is TGTGCCACCAGACCCTGGGGACCTCTAGCCGAGCAGTTCTTC.